The 14 T cell receptor beta chains listed next were all sequenced from one sample in a study of blood T cell repertoires in COVID-19. The method was immunoSEQ multiplex PCR; TCRdb's version includes in-frame clones alone and lacks a portion of them. The sample holds about 210,000 clones, about 88% seen once. Sample: peripheral blood. These TCRs come from a man between 18 and 29 years old with active or convalescent COVID-19.

V and J are TRBV11-3 and TRBJ2-2; D unresolved. Germline V lookup: CDR1 SGHNT, CDR2 YENEEA. The CDR3 is made up of 13 amino acids. Trimming stripped 5 bases from V and 4 bases from J, with 8 bases between. CDR3 coding DNA: TGTGCCAGCAGCCCGGGTAGCACCGGGGAGCTGTTTTTT. Its translation is CASSPGSTGELFF.

V usage is TRBV19 and J usage is TRBJ2-1, with TRBD2 identical over 8 bases. The CDR3 contains 16 residues. Trimming removed 7 bases from V and 10 bases from J; junction bases left unmatched: 18. Per germline, CDR1 LNHDA and CDR2 SQIVND (reference sequence). Here the CDR3 DNA reads TGTGCCAGTATCGCTATGGCAGCGGGAGTAGGGAGGGAGCAGTTCTTC. Amino acids: CASIAMAAGVGREQFF.

V gene TRBV7-9 combines with J gene TRBJ2-3, with TRBD2 identical over 14 bases. Per germline, CDR1 SEHNR and CDR2 FQNEAQ (reference sequence). V was clipped by 5 bases and J by 2 bases; unmatched bases: 6. The CDR3 has 17 amino acids. CDR3: CASSPRLAGGNTDTQYF. For the CDR3, the DNA is TGTGCCAGCAGCCCGAGACTAGCGGGGGGGAACACAGATACGCAGTATTTT.

The rearrangement links TRBV6-5 to TRBJ1-2, with D maybe TRBD1 (6 bases). Germline V gene data show CDR1 as MNHEY and CDR2 as SVGAGI. V was shortened by 0 bases and J by 4 bases, with 9 bases between the two germline ends. The CDR3 extends over 14 amino acids. CDR3 sequence reads: CASSYSRTAYGYTF. The CDR3 DNA reads TGTGCCAGCAGTTACTCTAGGACAGCCTATGGCTACACCTTC.

This chain connects TRBV3-1 (or the pseudogene TRBV3-2) to TRBJ1-5; 8 nucleotides match TRBD1. CDR3 length equals 15 residues. Germline CDR1 is LGHDT and CDR2 is YNNKEL (reference sequence). Trimming at V came to 1 base and at J to 2 bases, leaving 1 base not matched to a gene. The CDR3 DNA is TGTGCCAGCAGCCAAGCGGGACAGGGCAATCAGCCCCAGCATTTT. This gives the protein CASSQAGQGNQPQHF.

V and J are TRBV5-1 and TRBJ2-1, with 10 bases lining up with TRBD2. Trimming at V came to 5 bases and at J to 5 bases, leaving 7 bases not matched to a gene. Per the germline V gene, CDR1 is SGHRS and CDR2 is YFSETQ. The CDR3 length is 15 residues. The CDR3 DNA follows: TGCGCCAGCAGAGTGATGCTAGCGGGAGACAATGAGCAGTTCTTC. This sequence encodes CASRVMLAGDNEQFF.

CDR3 amino acids: CASGLPARTGFPNTEAFF. As DNA, the CDR3 is TGTGCTAGTGGTTTGCCGGCTCGAACAGGGTTTCCAAACACTGAAGCTTTCTTT. The chain recombines TRBV12-5 with TRBJ1-1; maybe TRBD1 (6 bases). V lost 2 bases to trimming and J lost 2 bases, with 21 bases between them. CDR1 LGHNT and CDR2 FRNRAP come from the germline V gene. The CDR3 covers 18 residues. Complete variable domain (other parts from reference TRBV12-5 and TRBJ1-1): DARVTQTPRHKVTEMGQEVTMRCQPILGHNTVFWYRQTMMQGLELLAYFRNRAPLDDSGMPKDRFSAEMPDATLATLKIQPSEPRDSAVYFCASGLPARTGFPNTEAFFGQGTRLTVV.

The chain recombines TRBV7-2 with TRBJ1-3; TRBD1 agrees at 8 bases. Germline CDR1 is SGHTA and CDR2 is FQGNSA. V shed 4 bases, J shed 2 bases, and the junction held 7 bases outside the gene matches. The CDR3 extends over 16 amino acids. Here the CDR3 reads CASSSTLTGAGNTIYF. In DNA, the CDR3 is TGTGCCAGCAGCTCGACCTTGACAGGGGCTGGAAACACCATATATTTT.

The table lists this clone with a few counts. The V call is TRBV7-2, the J call TRBJ1-4; D remains ambiguous. CDR3 length: 15 residues. The germline V gene encodes CDR1 SGHTA and CDR2 FQGNSA. V was shortened by 4 bases and J by 2 bases, with 11 bases between the two germline ends. CDR3 protein: CASSWRVGTNEKLFF. The CDR3 DNA is TGTGCCAGCAGCTGGCGGGTCGGCACTAATGAAAAACTGTTTTTT.

This clone was seen a single time. This sequence joins TRBV13 and TRBJ2-3, with 7 positions matching TRBD1. The J segment lost 10 bases and the V segment lost 7 bases, leaving 14 bases of the junction unmatched. The CDR3 extends over 14 amino acids. Germline values: CDR1 PRHDT, CDR2 FYEKMQ (reference sequence). In DNA, the CDR3 is TGTGCCAGCACCGCCGGGACAGAACAGAATGCGCAGTATTTT. This gives the protein CASTAGTEQNAQYF.

V gene TRBV9 combines with J gene TRBJ2-2, with 7 positions matching TRBD1. CDR1 and CDR2 from the germline V gene are SGDLS and YYNGEE. This CDR3 comprises 14 residues. Germline trimming cut 3 bases from V and 1 base from J; bases unmatched to any gene: 0. The CDR3 DNA sequence: TGTGCCAGCAGCGGGACAGGGAACACCGGGGAGCTGTTTTTT. It specifies CASSGTGNTGELFF. Full variable domain (rest looked up from reference TRBV9 and TRBJ2-2): DSGVTQTPKHLITATGQRVTLRCSPRSGDLSVYWYQQSLDQGLQFLIQYYNGEERAKGNILERFSAQQFPDLHSELNLSSLELGDSALYFCASSGTGNTGELFFGEGSRLTVL.

The V gene is TRBV10-3, the J gene TRBJ2-2; 7 bases map to TRBD1. Losses at the gene ends were 5 bases for V and 0 bases for J; bases not matched to a gene: 9. This CDR3 has 17 amino acids. Germline CDR1 and CDR2: ENHRY and SYGVKD. CDR3 DNA sequence: TGTGCCATCAGTTTCAGGGACAGCTACACGAACACCGGGGAGCTGTTTTTT. This gives the protein CAISFRDSYTNTGELFF.

V and J are TRBV5-1 and TRBJ2-3; perhaps TRBD2 as D (5 bases). The ends were cut back, 0 bases at V and 1 base at J, with 9 bases in the middle. Germline V CDR1 and CDR2: SGHRS, YFSETQ. CDR3 length: 15 residues. The CDR3 loop is CASSLGAAGTDTQYF. CDR3 coding DNA: TGCGCCAGCAGCTTGGGAGCGGCGGGCACAGATACGCAGTATTTT.

The chain has TRBV18 and TRBJ2-1; 9 bases match TRBD2. CDR3 size: 15 residues. The germline gives CDR1 KGHSH, CDR2 LQKENI. V trimming: 0 bases; J trimming: 4 bases; junction bases outside the gene matches: 1. The CDR3 bases are TGTGCCAGCTCACCACCTAGCGGGAGTTACAATGAGCAGTTCTTC. It translates to CASSPPSGSYNEQFF.